This TCR beta chain was sequenced for a study of human T cells and chemical hapten exposure. Whole-study context: TCR yield per sample varied, mainly due to pooled library volumes.

In the study's own analysis: Counts of TCRs in each sample centred on a median of around 96,000 and extended from about 24,000 to 680,000. TCRdb re-analysed the 5' RACE reads in MiXCR, keeping a single row per CDR3 protein. These V and J calls rely on TCRdb rather than the paper's analysis. Here the sample spans fewer than 150,000 distinct CDR3 sequences, approximately 20% being singletons. It was unfractionated whole blood from which total RNA was extracted. V was pared by 3 bases and J by 6 bases, with 23 bases between. The CDR3 consists of 17 residues. Germline-derived CDR1 and CDR2 are WNHNN and SYGVQD (reference sequence).

The genes are TRBV10-1 and TRBJ1-2; possibly TRBD1 for D (5 bases). This TCR came from a human donor in good health. Here the CDR3 DNA reads TGCGCCAGCAGTGATGGTTTCAGGTTCTGGGGGGAAAATGGCTACACCTTC. This codes for CASSDGFRFWGENGYTF.